This T cell receptor (beta chain) comes out of a study of blood T cell repertoires in COVID-19. Study processing details: Amplification of reference gene primers was used by the study to estimate nucleated cell counts. Assay used: immunoSEQ multiplex PCR; TCRdb lists only in-frame clones, some missing. The D gene and trimming were derived from the DNA, and the V and J assignments and clone size from that table. Of about 96,000 clones detected, around 84% appear once; the ten largest clones hold 15% to 20%. The CDR3 is made up of 14 amino acids. Trimming pared 2 bases from V and 8 bases from J, leaving 10 bases between. CDR1 is MNHEY, CDR2 SVGAGI, per germline.

This sequence originates from a woman aged 60-75 years with acute or convalescent COVID-19. The specimen was peripheral blood. V usage is TRBV6-5 and J usage is TRBJ1-6, with D possibly matching TRBD1 (6 bases). CDR3 DNA sequence: TGTGCCAGCAGTTACGGGCAGGGGTATTCACCCCTCCACTTT. Its translation: CASSYGQGYSPLHF.